This is a list of T cell receptor beta chains from one sample in a study of blood T cell repertoires in COVID-19. The assay was immunoSEQ multiplex PCR, and TCRdb's table has in-frame clones only and misses some. The data show under 200,000 clones, with around 79% seen just once and 8% to 13% held by the top ten. The specimen sequenced was PBMCs or T cells enriched from blood (not recorded which). Receptors were obtained from a middle-aged man who had recovered from COVID-19. Both conserved end residues are part of each CDR3. A D gene is named only where the DNA matches it firmly. Not every row has a clone size; where given, it reads once, few, many or a size class.

v_call: TRBV11-2
d_call: TRBD1
clone_size: .
j_call: TRBJ2-7
cdr3_nt: TGTGCCAGCAGCTGGGACAGGGACGAGCAGTACTTC
cdr3_aa: CASSWDRDEQYF

v_call: TRBV18
d_call: TRBD2
clone_size: .
j_call: TRBJ2-2
cdr3_nt: TGTGCCAGCTCACCAGGGACTAGCGGGAGAGCCGGGGAGCTGTTTTTT
cdr3_aa: CASSPGTSGRAGELFF

v_call: TRBV6-1
d_call: .
clone_size: .
j_call: TRBJ1-6
cdr3_nt: TGTGCCAGCAGTGAAGCGCGGGGGGCCAGTTCACCCCTCCACTTT
cdr3_aa: CASSEARGASSPLHF

v_call: TRBV10-3
d_call: TRBD1
clone_size: .
j_call: TRBJ1-5
cdr3_nt: TGTGCCATCAGTGAGTCAAGCGGACAGGGCCATCAGCCCCAGCATTTT
cdr3_aa: CAISESSGQGHQPQHF

v_call: TRBV28
d_call: .
clone_size: .
j_call: TRBJ2-1
cdr3_nt: TGTGCCAGCAGTTTTACATTGCTTGAGCAGTTCTTC
cdr3_aa: CASSFTLLEQFF

v_call: TRBV5-1
d_call: .
clone_size: .
j_call: TRBJ2-1
cdr3_nt: TGCGCCAGCGCCCTCACCGGCGGGACTAATGAGCAGTTCTTC
cdr3_aa: CASALTGGTNEQFF

v_call: TRBV6-5
d_call: TRBD2
clone_size: few
j_call: TRBJ2-7
cdr3_nt: TGTGCCAGCAGAGTCACTAGCGGGAGTTACGAGCAGTACTTC
cdr3_aa: CASRVTSGSYEQYF

v_call: TRBV5-1
d_call: .
clone_size: once
j_call: TRBJ2-7
cdr3_nt: TGCGCCAGCAGCCAACGGCGGGGGCCAAGTACGTACGAGCAGTACTTC
cdr3_aa: CASSQRRGPSTYEQYF

v_call: TRBV6-6
d_call: .
clone_size: once
j_call: TRBJ1-5
cdr3_nt: TGTGCCAGCAGAGGCGGGGTGAGGGGCAATCAGCCCCAGCATTTT
cdr3_aa: CASRGGVRGNQPQHF

v_call: TRBV11-1
d_call: .
clone_size: .
j_call: TRBJ1-2
cdr3_nt: TGTGCCAGCAGCCCCGGCCCGGAGGGCTATGGCTACACCTTC
cdr3_aa: CASSPGPEGYGYTF

v_call: TRBV14
d_call: .
clone_size: .
j_call: TRBJ2-1
cdr3_nt: TGTGCCAGCAGCCAGGCCCCTAGAGATGAGCAGTTCTTC
cdr3_aa: CASSQAPRDEQFF

v_call: TRBV5-4
d_call: TRBD1
clone_size: .
j_call: TRBJ1-1
cdr3_nt: TGTGCCAGCAGCGGACAGGACGGTGGGATGAACACTGAAGCTTTCTTT
cdr3_aa: CASSGQDGGMNTEAFF

v_call: TRBV29-1
d_call: TRBD1
clone_size: .
j_call: TRBJ1-2
cdr3_nt: TGCAGCGTTGAAAAGGGGGCGCCTGGCTACACCTTC
cdr3_aa: CSVEKGAPGYTF

v_call: TRBV19
d_call: .
clone_size: .
j_call: TRBJ1-3
cdr3_nt: TGTGCCAGTACCGATCCGGGGAGCCCGGCGGGAAACACCATATATTTT
cdr3_aa: CASTDPGSPAGNTIYF

v_call: TRBV5-4
d_call: .
clone_size: .
j_call: TRBJ2-3
cdr3_nt: TGTGCCAGCAGCTGGCGGGGCACAGATACGCAGTATTTT
cdr3_aa: CASSWRGTDTQYF

v_call: TRBV6-2/TRBV6-3
d_call: TRBD2
clone_size: .
j_call: TRBJ2-2
cdr3_nt: TGTGCCAGCAGTTACCCCCTAGCGGGAGGGTTTTTCGGGGAGCTGTTTTTT
cdr3_aa: CASSYPLAGGFFGELFF

v_call: TRBV6-5
d_call: .
clone_size: .
j_call: TRBJ2-1
cdr3_nt: TGTGCCAGCAGTTATGACGGGACAACCACCCAAGAGTTCTTC
cdr3_aa: CASSYDGTTTQEFF

v_call: TRBV19
d_call: TRBD1
clone_size: .
j_call: TRBJ1-5
cdr3_nt: TGTGCCAGTAGTATACAGGGGGCCGGCAATCAGCCCCAGCATTTT
cdr3_aa: CASSIQGAGNQPQHF

v_call: TRBV6-1
d_call: .
clone_size: .
j_call: TRBJ1-6
cdr3_nt: TGTGCCAGCAGTGAGGCACCTAATTCACCCCTCCACTTT
cdr3_aa: CASSEAPNSPLHF

v_call: TRBV5-1
d_call: .
clone_size: .
j_call: TRBJ2-7
cdr3_nt: TGCGCCAGCAGCTTGGTAGCTCTAGCGCCAGATAGGTACTTC
cdr3_aa: CASSLVALAPDRYF

v_call: TRBV10-3
d_call: TRBD2
clone_size: .
j_call: TRBJ2-1
cdr3_nt: TGTGCCATCAGTGAGTCGCGAGGCCCTAGCGGGAGGGCCAGGAATGAGCAGTTCTTC
cdr3_aa: CAISESRGPSGRARNEQFF

v_call: TRBV10-3
d_call: .
clone_size: .
j_call: TRBJ1-1
cdr3_nt: TGTGCCATCAGTGAGAGCGGGAACACTGAAGCTTTCTTT
cdr3_aa: CAISESGNTEAFF

v_call: TRBV12-3/TRBV12-4
d_call: .
clone_size: .
j_call: TRBJ1-1
cdr3_nt: TGTGCCAGCAGGAAGCACCCGAACACTGAAGCTTTCTTT
cdr3_aa: CASRKHPNTEAFF

v_call: TRBV6-1
d_call: .
clone_size: .
j_call: TRBJ1-4
cdr3_nt: TGTGCCAGCAGTGAACCGTTCCAGTCTAATGAAAAACTGTTTTTT
cdr3_aa: CASSEPFQSNEKLFF

v_call: TRBV2
d_call: TRBD1
clone_size: .
j_call: TRBJ1-1
cdr3_nt: TGTGCCAGCAGGAGAGAACCGGGACAGGGGACTGAAGCTTTCTTT
cdr3_aa: CASRREPGQGTEAFF

v_call: TRBV19
d_call: .
clone_size: .
j_call: TRBJ1-2
cdr3_nt: TGTGCCAGTAGTCAGATCTATGGCTACACCTTC
cdr3_aa: CASSQIYGYTF

v_call: TRBV11-2
d_call: TRBD1
clone_size: .
j_call: TRBJ2-5
cdr3_nt: TGTGCCAGCAGCTTAGATTTGGACAGGGGTTCACAAGAGACCCAGTACTTC
cdr3_aa: CASSLDLDRGSQETQYF

v_call: TRBV7-2
d_call: .
clone_size: few
j_call: TRBJ2-1
cdr3_nt: TGTGCCAGCAGCCAAAGCTTAACTGGTCAGTTCTTC
cdr3_aa: CASSQSLTGQFF

v_call: TRBV5-8
d_call: .
clone_size: .
j_call: TRBJ2-5
cdr3_nt: TGTGCCAGCAGCTTGGGGCAGGGCCAAGAGACCCAGTACTTC
cdr3_aa: CASSLGQGQETQYF

v_call: TRBV29-1
d_call: TRBD2
clone_size: .
j_call: TRBJ2-3
cdr3_nt: TGCAGCGTGTCGGGTGTAGGGACTAGCGGGAGGACAGATACGCAGTATTTT
cdr3_aa: CSVSGVGTSGRTDTQYF

v_call: TRBV3-1/TRBV3-2
d_call: TRBD2
clone_size: .
j_call: TRBJ2-3
cdr3_nt: TGTGCCAGCAGCCAGGGGACTAGCGGGAGCACGCAGTATTTT
cdr3_aa: CASSQGTSGSTQYF

v_call: TRBV4-1
d_call: .
clone_size: .
j_call: TRBJ1-1
cdr3_nt: TGCGCCAGCAGCCAAATACAGGGTACTGAAGCTTTCTTT
cdr3_aa: CASSQIQGTEAFF

v_call: TRBV4-2
d_call: TRBD2
clone_size: .
j_call: TRBJ2-5
cdr3_nt: TGTGCCAGCAGCCAACAGACTAGCGGGGGCGGAGAGACCCAGTACTTC
cdr3_aa: CASSQQTSGGGETQYF

v_call: TRBV27
d_call: TRBD2
clone_size: .
j_call: TRBJ2-7
cdr3_nt: TGTGCCAGCAGACTGACTAGCGGGGGCCTCTACGAGCAGTACTTC
cdr3_aa: CASRLTSGGLYEQYF

v_call: TRBV28
d_call: .
clone_size: few
j_call: TRBJ2-7
cdr3_nt: TGTGCCAGCGGGCTTTTATCAGTCTCCTACGAGCAGTACTTC
cdr3_aa: CASGLLSVSYEQYF

v_call: TRBV6-5
d_call: TRBD2
clone_size: .
j_call: TRBJ2-5
cdr3_nt: TGTGCCAGCAGTACGGTAGCGGGAGAGACCCAGTACTTC
cdr3_aa: CASSTVAGETQYF

v_call: TRBV10-3
d_call: .
clone_size: once
j_call: TRBJ2-5
cdr3_nt: TGTGCCATCAGTGAGTCATTGACGGGGGTCAGCTCGAGAGAGACCCAGTACTTC
cdr3_aa: CAISESLTGVSSRETQYF

v_call: TRBV28
d_call: TRBD2
clone_size: once
j_call: TRBJ2-1
cdr3_nt: TGTGCCAGCAGTTTCTCGGGACTAGCGGGAGCAGGTGATAATGAGCAGTTCTTC
cdr3_aa: CASSFSGLAGAGDNEQFF

v_call: TRBV9
d_call: .
clone_size: .
j_call: TRBJ2-5
cdr3_nt: TGTGCCAGCAGCGTAGTGGTACCAGGAGGAAGGGAGACCCAGTACTTC
cdr3_aa: CASSVVVPGGRETQYF

v_call: TRBV30
d_call: TRBD2
clone_size: .
j_call: TRBJ2-1
cdr3_nt: TGTGCCTGGAGTGTACGACTAGCGGGGGGGCGGAATGAGCAGTTCTTC
cdr3_aa: CAWSVRLAGGRNEQFF

v_call: TRBV7-9
d_call: .
clone_size: few
j_call: TRBJ2-7
cdr3_nt: TGTGCCAGCAGCAACCGGTCCAATTCCCACGAGCAGTACTTC
cdr3_aa: CASSNRSNSHEQYF

v_call: TRBV12-3/TRBV12-4
d_call: .
clone_size: .
j_call: TRBJ1-3
cdr3_nt: TGTGCCAGTACTTATGCTGGAAACACCATATATTTT
cdr3_aa: CASTYAGNTIYF